These 8 T cell receptor beta chains were sequenced from one sample in a study of cytomegalovirus exposure and HLA in healthy donors. It was with 60 Vbeta and 13 Jbeta primers that the PCR ran. Clones were sequenced by immunoSEQ multiplex PCR, and TCRdb holds only the in-frame ones, with some missing. Among some 78,000 clones listed, approximately 80% were seen once. Sequenced sample: PBMCs. These receptor sequences come from a woman aged 45 to 65 in good health and CMV-seropositive.

The chain carries TRBV6-6 and TRBJ1-3; TRBD1 is a possible D gene (6 bases). This CDR3 spans 16 amino acids. Trimming took 2 bases from V and 0 from J, leaving 11 bases between them. Germline assignment: CDR1 MNHNY and CDR2 SVGAGI (reference sequence). CDR3 region: CASSYDRQVSGNTIYF. In nucleotides, the CDR3 is TGTGCCAGCAGTTACGACAGGCAAGTCTCTGGAAACACCATATATTTT.

The gene calls are TRBV28 and TRBJ1-2, with TRBD1 identical over 7 bases. Germline assignment: CDR1 MDHEN and CDR2 SYDVKM. The ends lost 8 bases at V and 2 bases at J; junction bases unmatched: 2. The CDR3 spans 12 residues. The CDR3 sequence is CASGRGNYGYTF. Written as DNA, the CDR3 is TGTGCCAGCGGCAGGGGGAACTATGGCTACACCTTC.

The chain employs TRBV11-2 and TRBJ2-5; TRBD2 matches at 10 bases. CDR1 and CDR2 (germline): SGHAT, FQNNGV. The V gene end was trimmed by 4 bases and the J gene end by 5 bases; junction bases not matched to a gene: 10. The CDR3 runs 16 residues. The CDR3 reads CASSSGWGSGRETQYF. The CDR3 DNA follows: TGTGCCAGCAGCTCCGGGTGGGGTAGCGGGAGGGAGACCCAGTACTTC.

V usage is TRBV18 and J usage is TRBJ2-7, with 7 bases aligning to TRBD1. CDR1 KGHSH and CDR2 LQKENI come from the germline V gene. The CDR3 runs 13 residues. Trimming at V came to 5 bases and at J to 6 bases, leaving 7 bases not matched to a gene. The CDR3 DNA is TGTGCCAGCTCAGTCGACAGGACAGGCGAGCAGTACGTC. As protein: CASSVDRTGEQYV.

V and J are TRBV4-1 and TRBJ2-1; maybe TRBD1 (5 bases). From germline, CDR1 is MGHRA and CDR2 YSYEKL. Trimming removed 3 bases from V and 7 bases from J, with 13 bases in between. The CDR3 loop spans 14 amino acids. For the CDR3, the DNA is TGCGCCAGCAGCCATCCCCAGGGTTGGAATGAGCAGTTCTTC. It translates to CASSHPQGWNEQFF.

The rearrangement uses TRBV11-3 and TRBJ2-5; TRBD2 matches at 8 bases. After removal of 5 bases from V and 6 bases from J, the junction contained 8 bases not matched to a gene. The CDR3 is 14 amino acids. Germline CDR1 and CDR2: SGHNT and YENEEA. The CDR3 region is CASSPGLVGKTQYF. DNA of the CDR3: TGTGCCAGCAGCCCGGGACTAGTGGGAAAGACCCAGTACTTC.

The genes are TRBV5-5 and TRBJ2-7; D is ambiguous. Trimming shortened V by 0 bases and J by 6 bases, and 4 bases separated the two germline ends. The CDR3 totals 11 residues. The germline gives CDR1 SGHKS, CDR2 YYEKEE (reference sequence). The CDR3 DNA follows: TGTGCCAGCAGCTTGGCTCGCGAGCAGTACTTC. The encoded protein is CASSLAREQYF.

The sample holds a few counts of this clone. The chain carries TRBV10-3 and TRBJ2-7; TRBD1 matches at 8 bases. The CDR3 totals 15 residues. The germline V gene encodes CDR1 ENHRY and CDR2 SYGVKD. Trimming took 2 bases from V and 1 from J; bases not matched to a gene: 4. Here the CDR3 DNA reads TGTGCCATCAGTGAGGGGGACAGGAGTTCCTACGAGCAGTACTTC. Translated, it gives CAISEGDRSSYEQYF.